Detailed here is one T cell receptor beta chain. Its antigen is not identified. The data were obtained in a study of T cell repertoires in cytomegalovirus infection. About the research overall: Public signatures in TCR beta pointed to CMV infection and matching HLA type. The study, taken as a whole, reports: Of the TCR beta families, the public ones yielded a cumulative frequency that identified carriers of CMV plus the relevant HLA.

TCRdb independently ran MiXCR on the reads; one entry per CDR3 protein. The table shows nearly 650,000 distinct CDR3 sequences, with around 24% occurring only once. Trimming stripped 0 bases from V and 4 bases from J, with 12 bases between. CDR3 length: 15 amino acids. The germline V gene has CDR1 SGHDN and CDR2 FVKESK. The receptor comes from a human donor in good health (CMV status not recorded). Some clones in this sample may be carry-over from other donors' samples. The specimen was CD8+ T cells from PBMCs. This rearrangement joins TRBV14 to TRBJ1-2; unclear D gene. The CDR3 DNA is TGTGCCAGCAGCCAAGATCATGAGGTTCCCTATGGCTACACCTTC. Encoded protein: CASSQDHEVPYGYTF.